These 3 T cell receptor beta chains came from one sample sequenced in a study of CD8+ T cells in alopecia areata. RNA, once extracted, was reverse transcribed into cDNA for use as the sequencing template. Here immunoSEQ multiplex PCR was the method, and the copy in TCRdb shows in-frame clones only, minus some. This table has more than 150,000 clones, around 55% appearing once. Sequenced here: CD8+ T cells sorted from blood, sampled at week 0. The receptor source for this set is a human donor with alopecia areata.

Only a few counts were recorded for this clone. The gene calls are TRBV15 and TRBJ2-7; weak D call: TRBD1 (6 bases). The germline V gene encodes CDR1 LNHNV and CDR2 YYDKDF (reference sequence). V was pared by 3 bases and J by 5 bases, with 11 bases between. The CDR3 is 13 residues long. CDR3 region: CATSSQGSHEQYF. CDR3 in DNA: TGTGCCACCAGCAGTCAGGGGAGCCACGAGCAGTACTTC.

The V gene is TRBV13, the J gene TRBJ2-4; D is tentatively TRBD1 or TRBD2 (5 bases each). From germline, CDR1 is PRHDT and CDR2 FYEKMQ (reference sequence). V gave up 5 bases and J gave up 8 bases, with 13 bases separating them. CDR3 length: 13 residues. This CDR3 reads CASSLDRGDIQYF. In DNA, the CDR3 is TGTGCCAGCAGCCTGGATAGGGGAGACATTCAGTACTTC.

The rearrangement uses TRBV14 and TRBJ2-3, with D maybe TRBD1 (6 bases). CDR3 length: 15 residues. V gave up 0 bases and J gave up 3 bases, with 10 bases separating them. CDR1 and CDR2 (germline): SGHDN, FVKESK. CDR3 DNA sequence: TGTGCCAGCAGCCAAGATCTCAGGGGAACAGATACGCAGTATTTT. This sequence encodes CASSQDLRGTDTQYF.